These 13 T cell receptor beta chains came from one sample sequenced in a study of T-cell reconstitution after alpha-beta-depleted transplantation in children (dated by TCRdb to the mid-2010s). Libraries were built with PCR. The data were produced on an Illumina HiSeq 2500. To normalize quantification of the TCRbeta repertoire, the TCR libraries were built with molecular barcoding that relied on unique molecular identifiers. TCRdb reworked the public reads: Q25 trimming with fastp, MiXCR clone assembly, productive beta chains retained. Each entry merges the rows of one CDR3 protein and shows their most common DNA and genes. The sample includes some 200,000 distinct CDR3 sequences, with about 14% observed a single time. The ten largest make up around 13% of the sample. Sequences were derived from PBMCs from the stem cell graft donor, sampled from the stem cell graft. These receptors originate from a human donor who donated a stem cell graft to a child with acute lymphoblastic leukemia.

At least ten counts were recorded for this clonotype. The rearrangement links TRBV12-3 or TRBV12-4 to TRBJ2-5; D may be TRBD2 (5 bases). Trimming stripped 4 bases from V and 3 bases from J, with 12 bases between. This CDR3 has 14 amino acids. Here the CDR3 reads CASSSRRREETQYF. CDR3 coding DNA: TGTGCCAGCAGTTCCAGGAGGCGAGAAGAGACCCAGTACTTC.

This clonotype was seen many times. The chain links TRBV5-1 to TRBJ2-2, with 8 bases matching TRBD2. Per the germline V gene, CDR1 is SGHRS and CDR2 is YFSETQ. The CDR3 totals 17 residues. The V gene end was trimmed by 0 bases and the J gene end by 0 bases; junction bases not matched to a gene: 4. CDR3 loop: CASSLEPSGSNTGELFF. CDR3 DNA sequence: TGCGCCAGCAGCTTGGAGCCTAGCGGGTCGAACACCGGGGAGCTGTTTTTT.

This clonotype was seen repeatedly, ten times or more. V is TRBV29-1 and J is TRBJ1-3; D may be TRBD1 (6 bases). The CDR3 length is 14 residues. V lost 0 bases and J lost 2, with 8 bases in between. Germline values: CDR1 SQVTM, CDR2 ANQGSEA. The CDR3 nucleotides read TGCAGCGTTGAAGAAGGGGGGGCTGGAAACACCATATATTTT. This gives the protein CSVEEGGAGNTIYF.

This clonotype was observed at least ten times. The rearrangement uses TRBV11-2 and TRBJ2-1; D remains unclear. Trimming took 5 bases from V and 5 from J, leaving 10 bases between them. This CDR3 contains 13 residues. The V gene's germline CDR1 is SGHAT and CDR2 FQNNGV. The CDR3 region has the DNA TGTGCCAGCAGCCCAGGCGCAAACAATGAGCAGTTCTTC. It yields the protein CASSPGANNEQFF.

This clonotype was picked up many times. The chain recombines TRBV6-5 with TRBJ1-3; D is unclear. The CDR3 is 12 amino acids. Trimming took 7 bases from V and 2 from J, leaving 6 bases between them. The V gene's germline CDR1 is MNHEY and CDR2 SVGAGI. The CDR3 loop is CASKGPGNTIYF. In nucleotides, the CDR3 is TGTGCCAGCAAGGGTCCTGGAAACACCATATATTTT.

This clonotype was detected many times. The chain uses TRBV11-1 and TRBJ1-1; no clear D. V was trimmed by 1 base and J by 0 bases, leaving 6 bases between them. Germline assignment: CDR1 SGHAT and CDR2 FQDESV (reference sequence). The CDR3 is made up of 14 amino acids. The DNA for the CDR3 is TGTGCCAGCAGCTTAGGTTCCGTGAACACTGAAGCTTTCTTT. Its translation: CASSLGSVNTEAFF.

This clonotype was seen many times. The rearrangement uses TRBV20-1 and TRBJ2-7; D possibly corresponds to TRBD1 (6 bases). Trimming pared 5 bases from V and 1 base from J, leaving 18 bases between. The CDR3 extends over 15 amino acids. From germline, CDR1 is DFQATT and CDR2 SNEGSKA (reference sequence). The CDR3 here is CSAHPTGTSSYEQYF. CDR3 DNA sequence: TGCAGTGCTCACCCCACCGGGACATCTTCCTACGAGCAGTACTTC.

The sample holds many counts of this clonotype. The chain couples TRBV5-1 to TRBJ2-3; 8 bases map to TRBD1. The J segment lost 1 base and the V segment lost 2 bases, leaving 9 bases of the junction unmatched. The CDR3 totals 17 residues. Per germline, CDR1 SGHRS and CDR2 YFSETQ. CDR3 DNA sequence: TGCGCCAGCAGCTTCCCGACAGGGGAGGAGGGCACAGATACGCAGTATTTT. This codes for CASSFPTGEEGTDTQYF.

Ten or more counts support this clonotype. The rearrangement joins TRBV19 to TRBJ2-2, with 9 bases that match TRBD1. Germline CDR1 reads LNHDA; CDR2 reads SQIVND (reference sequence). There are 14 residues in the CDR3. V lost 6 bases, J lost 6 bases, and 5 bases stayed unmatched. The CDR3 DNA follows: TGTGCCAGTAGCTTACAGGGGGCCTCCGGGGAGCTGTTTTTT. It is translated as CASSLQGASGELFF. Complete variable domain (other parts from reference TRBV19 and TRBJ2-2): DGGITQSPKYLFRKEGQNVTLSCEQNLNHDAMYWYRQDPGQGLRLIYYSQIVNDFQKGDIAEGYSVSREKKESFPLTVTSAQKNPTAFYLCASSLQGASGELFFGEGSRLTVL.

There are many counts of this clonotype. This chain links TRBV7-6 with TRBJ2-2; the D is unclear. The CDR3 spans 12 residues. Germline V gives CDR1 SGHVS, CDR2 FNYEAQ. Trimming cost V 3 bases and J 6 bases, with 5 bases left between them. The CDR3 DNA is TGTGCCAGCAGCTTGGGCTCCGGGGAGCTGTTTTTT. Translation: CASSLGSGELFF.

This clonotype was observed at least ten times. The chain employs TRBV6-5 and TRBJ1-2; possible D gene TRBD1, 5 bases. Trimming stripped 4 bases from V and 8 bases from J, with 11 bases between. This CDR3 is built from 12 residues. Germline lookup yields CDR1 MNHEY and CDR2 SVGAGI. CDR3 bases: TGTGCCAGCAGTTCCGGGACGAAAGGCTACACCTTC. This translates into CASSSGTKGYTF.

The chain joins TRBV5-1 to TRBJ2-7; D is ambiguous. V lost 0 bases, J lost 7 bases, and 20 bases lay in between. Germline values: CDR1 SGHRS, CDR2 YFSETQ. The CDR3 length is 16 residues. The CDR3 nucleotides are TGCGCCAGCAGCTTGGCCCCCGGCAGCTCCCTACGAGAGCAGTACTTC. Amino acid sequence: CASSLAPGSSLREQYF.

Many counts were recorded for this clonotype. V gene TRBV25-1 combines with J gene TRBJ2-1; TRBD2 matches at 12 bases. Germline CDR1 MGHDK, CDR2 SYGVNS. J was trimmed by 0 bases and V by 2 bases; bases with no gene match: 20. CDR3 length: 23 residues. The CDR3 here is CASSEMVGDIRLTSGSSYNEQFF. In DNA, the CDR3 is TGTGCCAGCAGTGAAATGGTAGGGGACATCCGGCTGACTAGCGGGAGCTCCTACAATGAGCAGTTCTTC. The full variable domain, rest sourced from reference TRBV25-1 and TRBJ2-1, is EADIYQTPRYLVIGTGKKITLECSQTMGHDKMYWYQQDPGMELHLIHYSYGVNSTEKGDLSSESTVSRIRTEHFPLTLESARPSHTSQYLCASSEMVGDIRLTSGSSYNEQFFGPGTRLTVL.